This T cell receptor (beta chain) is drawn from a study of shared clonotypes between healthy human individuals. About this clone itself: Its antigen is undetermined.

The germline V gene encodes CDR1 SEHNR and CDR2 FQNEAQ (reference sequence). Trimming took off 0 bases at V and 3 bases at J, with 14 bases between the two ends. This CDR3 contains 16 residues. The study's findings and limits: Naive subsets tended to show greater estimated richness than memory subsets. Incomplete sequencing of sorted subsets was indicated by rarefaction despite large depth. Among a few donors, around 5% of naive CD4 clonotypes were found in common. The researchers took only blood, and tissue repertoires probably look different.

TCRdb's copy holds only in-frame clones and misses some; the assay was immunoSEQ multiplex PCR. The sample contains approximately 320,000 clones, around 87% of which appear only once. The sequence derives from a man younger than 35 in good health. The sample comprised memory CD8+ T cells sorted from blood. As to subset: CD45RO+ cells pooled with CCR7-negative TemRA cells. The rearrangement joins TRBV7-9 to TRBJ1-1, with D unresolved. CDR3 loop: CASSLASGGRDTEAFF. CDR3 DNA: TGTGCCAGCAGCTTAGCCTCGGGAGGGCGGGACACTGAAGCTTTCTTT.